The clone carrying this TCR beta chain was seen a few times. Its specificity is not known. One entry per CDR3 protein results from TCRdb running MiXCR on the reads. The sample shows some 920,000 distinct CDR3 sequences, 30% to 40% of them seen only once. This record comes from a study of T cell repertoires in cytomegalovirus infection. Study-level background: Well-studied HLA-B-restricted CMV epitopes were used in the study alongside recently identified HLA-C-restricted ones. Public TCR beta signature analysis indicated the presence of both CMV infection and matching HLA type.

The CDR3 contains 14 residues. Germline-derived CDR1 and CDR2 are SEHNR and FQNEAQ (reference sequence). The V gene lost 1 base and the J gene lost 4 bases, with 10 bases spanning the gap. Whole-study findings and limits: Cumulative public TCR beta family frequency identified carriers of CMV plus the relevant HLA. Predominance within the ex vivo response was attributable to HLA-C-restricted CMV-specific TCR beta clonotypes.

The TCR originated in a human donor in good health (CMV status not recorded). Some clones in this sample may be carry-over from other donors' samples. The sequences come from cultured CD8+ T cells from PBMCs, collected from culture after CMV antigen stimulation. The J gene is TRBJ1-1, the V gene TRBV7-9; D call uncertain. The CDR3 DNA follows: TGTGCCAGCAGCTTAGGGAGGTGGAGCACTGAAGCTTTCTTT. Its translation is CASSLGRWSTEAFF.